The subject of this entry is one T cell receptor beta chain. This entry comes from a study of cytomegalovirus exposure and HLA in healthy donors. The PCR had 60 Vbeta and 13 Jbeta primers. Profiling relied on immunoSEQ multiplex PCR, and the TCRdb table lists in-frame clones only, not all of them. This sample's clone table lists 50,000 or so clones. The TCR originated in a man aged 50 or older in good health and CMV-seropositive. Sequenced: PBMCs.

The CDR3 here is CAWSAGGRHYNEQFF. CDR3 DNA: TGTGCCTGGAGTGCGGGGGGGCGGCATTACAATGAGCAGTTCTTC. The gene calls are TRBV30 and TRBJ2-1; 8 bases fit TRBD2. The length of the CDR3 is 15 residues. V lost 1 base, J lost 4 bases, and 6 bases stayed unmatched. CDR1 is GTSNPN and CDR2 is SVGIG in the germline V gene (reference sequence).